The clone carrying this TCR beta chain has only one observation. The data belong to a study of CD8+CD57+ T cells in acquired aplastic anemia. Investigators profiled TCR beta VDJ and CDR3 from genomic DNA template. MiXCR, applied by TCRdb to the reads, yields one record per CDR3 protein. The data contain 200,000 to 250,000 distinct CDR3 sequences, approximately 65% of them seen just once; the ten biggest clones take up 58%. Before being chosen for sequencing, patients had shown CD8+CD57+ cell expansion by flow cytometry. The cohort consisted entirely of patients having severe acquired aplastic anemia. The receptor was derived from a human donor with aplastic anemia. Source material: sorted CD4+, CD8+, or CD8+CD57+ T cells (not recorded which) from PBMCs.

CDR3: CASALSDSYEQYF. CDR3 bases: TGTGCCAGCGCGTTATCGGACAGTTACGAGCAGTACTTC. V is TRBV6-5 and J is TRBJ2-7, with D possibly TRBD1 on 6 matching bases. This CDR3 is built from 13 residues. The V end lost 8 bases, the J end lost 4 bases, and 15 bases lay between the germline ends. Germline values: CDR1 MNHEY, CDR2 SVGAGI.